This T cell receptor (beta chain) was identified during a study of liver allograft versus peripheral blood T cells. Looking at the study overall: Intrahepatic T cell receptor repertoires from transplanted livers were compared against repertoires in recipients' peripheral blood.

CDR1 and CDR2 from the germline V gene are SGHTA and FQGNSA. This CDR3 spans 16 amino acids. TCRdb re-analysed the reads in MiXCR, keeping a single row per CDR3 protein. The table shows some 10,000 distinct CDR3 sequences, with around a sixth occurring only once. A word on this clonotype: What it binds is unknown. Mismatch with germline at one junction end may stem from a read error.

Broader study findings: Reportedly, liver allograft T cell receptor repertoires differed from peripheral blood ones.

The gene calls are TRBV7-2 and TRBJ1-4; D ambiguous. This receptor was obtained from a human patient who had a liver transplant. The T cells may partly be graft donor cells. CDR3 DNA: TGTGGCAGCAGCTTAACGTTCGCGGCAACTAATGAAAAACTGTTTTTT. It specifies CGSSLTFAATNEKLFF. The variable domain in full, with the rest retrieved from reference TRBV7-2 and TRBJ1-4, is GAGVSQSPSNKVTEKGKDVELRCDPISGHTALYWYRQSLGQGLEFLIYFQGNSAPDKSGLPSDRFSAERTGGSVSTLTIQRTQQEDSAVYLCGSSLTFAATNEKLFFGSGTQLSVL.